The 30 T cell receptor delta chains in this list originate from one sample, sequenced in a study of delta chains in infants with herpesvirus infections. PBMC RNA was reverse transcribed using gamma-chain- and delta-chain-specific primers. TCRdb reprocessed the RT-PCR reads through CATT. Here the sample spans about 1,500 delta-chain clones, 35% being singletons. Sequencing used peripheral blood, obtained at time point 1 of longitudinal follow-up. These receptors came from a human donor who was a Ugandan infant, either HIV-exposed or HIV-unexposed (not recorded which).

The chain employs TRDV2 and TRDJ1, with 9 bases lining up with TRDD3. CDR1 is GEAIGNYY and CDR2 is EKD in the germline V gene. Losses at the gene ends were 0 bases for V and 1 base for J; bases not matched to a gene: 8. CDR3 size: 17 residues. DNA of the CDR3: TGTGCCTGTGACACCGTCTGGGGGATCCCTACCACCGATAAACTCATCTTT. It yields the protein CACDTVWGIPTTDKLIF.

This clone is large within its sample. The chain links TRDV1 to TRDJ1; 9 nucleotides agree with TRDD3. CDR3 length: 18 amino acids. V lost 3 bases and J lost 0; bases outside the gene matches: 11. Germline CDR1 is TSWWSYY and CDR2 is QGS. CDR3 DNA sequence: TGTGCTCTTGGGGACTTTTCCGACTGGGGGAGGTACACCGATAAACTCATCTTT. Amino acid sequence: CALGDFSDWGRYTDKLIF.

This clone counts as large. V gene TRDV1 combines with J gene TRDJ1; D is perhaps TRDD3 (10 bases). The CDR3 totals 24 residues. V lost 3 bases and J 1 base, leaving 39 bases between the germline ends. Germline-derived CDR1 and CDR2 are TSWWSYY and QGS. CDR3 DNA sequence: TGTGCTCTTGGGGACCCAGAACCTTCCTACTCCCGAGTACTGGGGGATTCATTCACCGATAAACTCATCTTT. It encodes CALGDPEPSYSRVLGDSFTDKLIF.

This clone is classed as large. The CDR3 loop is CALGDICVDTDKLIF. The DNA of the CDR3 is TGTGCTCTTGGGGACATCTGCGTGGACACCGATAAACTCATCTTT. The chain is built from TRDV1 and TRDJ1, with D uncertain. The CDR3 is made up of 15 amino acids. Germline CDR1 reads TSWWSYY; CDR2 reads QGS. Trimming left V 3 bases short and J 0 bases short, with 11 bases between.

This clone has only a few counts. The CDR3 bases are TGTGCTCTTGGGGAACCCGAATTTAGGTGCCTGGACTGGAACACCGATAAACTCATCTTT. It is translated as CALGEPEFRCLDWNTDKLIF. J is TRDJ1 and V is TRDV1; a weak D match, TRDD3 (5 bases). Germline CDR1 TSWWSYY, CDR2 QGS. There are 20 residues in the CDR3. V lost 1 base and J 0 bases, leaving 24 bases between the germline ends.

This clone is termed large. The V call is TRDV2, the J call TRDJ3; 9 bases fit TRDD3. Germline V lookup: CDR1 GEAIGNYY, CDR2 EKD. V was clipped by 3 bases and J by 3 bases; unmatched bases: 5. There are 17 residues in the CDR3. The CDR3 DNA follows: TGTGCCTGTGACCCCGTACTGGGGGACTGGGACACCCGACAGATGTTTTTC. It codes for CACDPVLGDWDTRQMFF.

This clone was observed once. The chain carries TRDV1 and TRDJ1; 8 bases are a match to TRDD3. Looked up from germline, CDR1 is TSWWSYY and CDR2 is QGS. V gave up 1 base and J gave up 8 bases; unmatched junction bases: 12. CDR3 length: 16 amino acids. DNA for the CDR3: TGTGCTCTTGGGGAACGACTCTCTTACTGGGGGTCAAAACTCATCTTT. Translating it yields CALGERLSYWGSKLIF.

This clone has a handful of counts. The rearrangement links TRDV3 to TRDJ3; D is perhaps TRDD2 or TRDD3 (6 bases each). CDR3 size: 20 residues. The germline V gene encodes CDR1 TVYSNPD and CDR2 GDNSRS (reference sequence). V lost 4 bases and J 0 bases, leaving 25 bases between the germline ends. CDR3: CASAAFPTGLSSWDTRQMFF. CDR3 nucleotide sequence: TGTGCCTCGGCGGCCTTCCCCACTGGGCTCAGCTCCTGGGACACCCGACAGATGTTTTTC.

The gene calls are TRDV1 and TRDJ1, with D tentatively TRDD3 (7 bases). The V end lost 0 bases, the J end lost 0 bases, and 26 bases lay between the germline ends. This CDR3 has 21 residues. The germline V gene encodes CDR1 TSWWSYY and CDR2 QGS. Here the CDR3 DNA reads TGTGCTCTTGGGGAACTCGCTAGTCCTACGCTGGGGGCGGCTTACACCGATAAACTCATCTTT. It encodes CALGELASPTLGAAYTDKLIF.

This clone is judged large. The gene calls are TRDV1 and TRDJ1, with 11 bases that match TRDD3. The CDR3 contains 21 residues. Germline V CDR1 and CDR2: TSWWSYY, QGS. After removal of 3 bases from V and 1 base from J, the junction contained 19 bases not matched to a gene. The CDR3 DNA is TGTGCTCTTGGGGATACCCCGGACCTACTGGGGGATAGCCTTCTCACCGATAAACTCATCTTT. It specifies CALGDTPDLLGDSLLTDKLIF.

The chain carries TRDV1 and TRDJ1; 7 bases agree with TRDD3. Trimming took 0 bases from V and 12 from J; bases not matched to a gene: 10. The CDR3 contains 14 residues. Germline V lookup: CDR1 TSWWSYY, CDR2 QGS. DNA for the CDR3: TGTGCTCTTGGGGAACTCAAGGGATACCGGTGGGTCATCTTT. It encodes CALGELKGYRWVIF.

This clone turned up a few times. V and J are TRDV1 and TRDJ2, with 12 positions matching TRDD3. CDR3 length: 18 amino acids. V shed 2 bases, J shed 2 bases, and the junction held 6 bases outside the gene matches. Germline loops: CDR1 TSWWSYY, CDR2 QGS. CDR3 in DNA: TGTGCTCTTGGGGAAATACTTACTGGGGGATACTTGACAGCACAACTCTTCTTT. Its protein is CALGEILTGGYLTAQLFF.

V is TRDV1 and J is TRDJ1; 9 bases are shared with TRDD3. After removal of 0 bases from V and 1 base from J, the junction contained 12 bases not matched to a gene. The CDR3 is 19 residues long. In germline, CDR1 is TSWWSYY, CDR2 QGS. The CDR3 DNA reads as TGTGCTCTTGGGGAACTAGGCGCTGGGGGATTTTTATCCACCGATAAACTCATCTTT. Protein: CALGELGAGGFLSTDKLIF.

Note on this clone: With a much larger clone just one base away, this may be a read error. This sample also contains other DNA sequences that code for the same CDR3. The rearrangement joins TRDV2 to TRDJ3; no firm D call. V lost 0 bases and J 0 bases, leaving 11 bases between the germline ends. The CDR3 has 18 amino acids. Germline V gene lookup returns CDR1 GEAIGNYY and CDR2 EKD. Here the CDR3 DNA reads TGTGCCTGTGACACCTTGATGGGTGACTCCTGGGACACCCGACAGATGTTTTTC. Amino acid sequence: CACDTLMGDSWDTRQMFF.

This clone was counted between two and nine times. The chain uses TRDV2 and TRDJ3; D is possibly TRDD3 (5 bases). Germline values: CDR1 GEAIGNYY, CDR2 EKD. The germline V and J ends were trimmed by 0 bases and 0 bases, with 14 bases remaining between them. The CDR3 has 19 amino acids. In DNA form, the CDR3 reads TGTGCCTGTGACACCGTACTGGACCAAAGCTCCTGGGACACCCGACAGATGTTTTTC. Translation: CACDTVLDQSSWDTRQMFF.

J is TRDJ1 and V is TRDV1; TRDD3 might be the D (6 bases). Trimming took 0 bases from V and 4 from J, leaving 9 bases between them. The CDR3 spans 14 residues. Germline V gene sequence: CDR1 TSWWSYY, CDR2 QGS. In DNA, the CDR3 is TGTGCTCTTGGGGAACTGGGGGGGGACGATAAACTCATCTTT. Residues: CALGELGGDDKLIF.

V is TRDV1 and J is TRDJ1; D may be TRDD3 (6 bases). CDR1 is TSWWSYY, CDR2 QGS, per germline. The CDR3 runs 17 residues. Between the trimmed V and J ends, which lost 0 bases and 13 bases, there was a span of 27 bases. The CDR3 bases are TGTGCTCTTGGGGAACTAGTGAGAATCCTATTGGGGGGCGCGGACATCTTT. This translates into CALGELVRILLGGADIF.

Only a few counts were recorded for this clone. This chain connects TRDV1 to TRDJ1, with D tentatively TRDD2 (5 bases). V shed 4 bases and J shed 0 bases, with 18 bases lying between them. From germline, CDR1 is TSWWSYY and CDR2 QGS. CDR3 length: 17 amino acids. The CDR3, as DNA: TGTGCTCTTGGGGGAGGGTTCCCTACGCTTTACACCGATAAACTCATCTTT. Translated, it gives CALGGGFPTLYTDKLIF.

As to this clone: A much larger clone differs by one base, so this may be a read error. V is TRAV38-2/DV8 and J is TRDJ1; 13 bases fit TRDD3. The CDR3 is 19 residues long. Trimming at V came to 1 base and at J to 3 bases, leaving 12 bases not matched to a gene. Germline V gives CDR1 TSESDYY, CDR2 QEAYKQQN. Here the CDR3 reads CAYRSPCTGGYEVADKLIF. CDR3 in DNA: TGTGCTTATAGGAGCCCCTGTACTGGGGGATACGAGGTCGCCGATAAACTCATCTTT.

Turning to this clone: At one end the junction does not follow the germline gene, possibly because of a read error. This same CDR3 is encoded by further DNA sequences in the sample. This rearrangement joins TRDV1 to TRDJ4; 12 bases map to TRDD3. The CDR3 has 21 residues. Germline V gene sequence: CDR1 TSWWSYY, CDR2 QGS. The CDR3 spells CALGEQVSPTTGGYPARPLIF. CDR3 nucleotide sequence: TGTGCTCTTGGGGAACAGGTCTCTCCTACCACTGGGGGATACCCAGCCAGACCACTGATCTTT.

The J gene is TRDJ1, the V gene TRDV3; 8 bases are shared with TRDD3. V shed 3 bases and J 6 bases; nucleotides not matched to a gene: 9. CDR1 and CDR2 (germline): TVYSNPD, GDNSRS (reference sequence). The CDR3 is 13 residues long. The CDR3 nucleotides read TGTGCCTTCGGCCTACGTGGGGGATATAAACTCATCTTT. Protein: CAFGLRGGYKLIF.

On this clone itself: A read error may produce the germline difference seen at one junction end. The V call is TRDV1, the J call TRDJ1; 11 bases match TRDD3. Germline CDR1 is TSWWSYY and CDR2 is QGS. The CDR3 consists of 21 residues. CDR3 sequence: CALGEGPLVLGDIRDTGKLIF. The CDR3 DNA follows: TGTGCTCTTGGGGAAGGTCCCCTCGTACTGGGGGATATAAGGGATACCGGTAAACTCATCTTT.

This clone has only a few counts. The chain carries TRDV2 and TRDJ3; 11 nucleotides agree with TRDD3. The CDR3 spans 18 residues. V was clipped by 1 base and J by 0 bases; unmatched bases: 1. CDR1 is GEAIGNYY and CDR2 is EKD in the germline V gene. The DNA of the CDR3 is TGTGCCTGTGACACTGGGGGATACGGCTCCTGGGACACCCGACAGATGTTTTTC. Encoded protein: CACDTGGYGSWDTRQMFF.

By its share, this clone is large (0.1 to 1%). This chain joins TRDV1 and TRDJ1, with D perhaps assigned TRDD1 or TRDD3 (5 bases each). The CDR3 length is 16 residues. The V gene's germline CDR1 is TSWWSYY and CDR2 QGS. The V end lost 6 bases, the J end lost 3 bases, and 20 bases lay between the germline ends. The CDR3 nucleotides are TGTGCTCTTGGCCTCGAGGGAAAATACGAGGCCGATAAACTCATCTTT. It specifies CALGLEGKYEADKLIF.

CDR3 sequence: CAGGYLLPDKLIF. DNA for the CDR3: TGTGCTGGGGGATATCTACTCCCCGATAAACTCATCTTT. The J gene is TRDJ1; the V gene was not called; TRDD3, as called in the table, went unchecked against the DNA. The CDR3 contains 13 residues.

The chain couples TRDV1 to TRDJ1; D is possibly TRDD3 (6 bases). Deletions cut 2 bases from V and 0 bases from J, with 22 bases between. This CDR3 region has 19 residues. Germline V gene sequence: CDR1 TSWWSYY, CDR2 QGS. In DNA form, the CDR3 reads TGTGCTCTTGGGGAAGCCCCACGCCTTCTGGGGCTCTACACCGATAAACTCATCTTT. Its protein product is CALGEAPRLLGLYTDKLIF.

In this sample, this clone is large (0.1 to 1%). DNA for the CDR3: TGTGCTCTTGGGGGTCCACTTCCCCATCTGTACTGGGGGAAGTACACCGATAAACTCATCTTT. Translated: CALGGPLPHLYWGKYTDKLIF. V usage is TRDV1 and J usage is TRDJ1, with 9 positions matching TRDD3. The V gene end was trimmed by 4 bases and the J gene end by 0 bases; junction bases not matched to a gene: 21. The CDR3 is made up of 21 amino acids. Germline V gene lookup returns CDR1 TSWWSYY and CDR2 QGS.

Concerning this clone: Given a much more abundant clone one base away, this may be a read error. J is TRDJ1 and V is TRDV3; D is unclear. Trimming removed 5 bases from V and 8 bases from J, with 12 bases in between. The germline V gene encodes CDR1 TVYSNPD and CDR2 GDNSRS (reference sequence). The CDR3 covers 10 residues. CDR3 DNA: TGTGCCCTTGAGAGGTGGAAACTCATCTTT. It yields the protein CALERWKLIF.

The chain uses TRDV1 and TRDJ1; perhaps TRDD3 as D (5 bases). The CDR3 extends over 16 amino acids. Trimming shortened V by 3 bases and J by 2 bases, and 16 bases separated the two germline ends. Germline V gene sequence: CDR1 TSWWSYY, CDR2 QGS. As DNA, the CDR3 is TGTGCTCTTGGGGACCGCTACGCTGGGTGGACCGATAAACTCATCTTT. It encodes CALGDRYAGWTDKLIF.

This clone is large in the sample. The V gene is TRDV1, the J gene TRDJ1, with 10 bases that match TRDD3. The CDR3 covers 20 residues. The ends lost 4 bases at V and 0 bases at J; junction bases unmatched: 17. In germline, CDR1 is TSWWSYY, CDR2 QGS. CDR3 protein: CALGATFLRGTGGYTDKLIF. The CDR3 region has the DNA TGTGCTCTTGGGGCAACTTTCCTACGAGGTACTGGGGGATACACCGATAAACTCATCTTT.